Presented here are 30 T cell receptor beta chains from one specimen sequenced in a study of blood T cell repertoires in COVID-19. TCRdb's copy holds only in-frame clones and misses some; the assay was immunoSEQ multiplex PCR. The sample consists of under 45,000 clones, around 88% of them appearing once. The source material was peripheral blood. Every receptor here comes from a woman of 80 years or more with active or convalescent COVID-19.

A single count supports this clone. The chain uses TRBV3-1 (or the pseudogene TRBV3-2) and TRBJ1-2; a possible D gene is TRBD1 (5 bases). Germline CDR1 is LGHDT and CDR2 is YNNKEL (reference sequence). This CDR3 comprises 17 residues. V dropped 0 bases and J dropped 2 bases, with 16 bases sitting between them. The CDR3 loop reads CASSQEWGDPGNYGYTF. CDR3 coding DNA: TGTGCCAGCAGCCAAGAGTGGGGCGATCCCGGGAACTATGGCTACACCTTC.

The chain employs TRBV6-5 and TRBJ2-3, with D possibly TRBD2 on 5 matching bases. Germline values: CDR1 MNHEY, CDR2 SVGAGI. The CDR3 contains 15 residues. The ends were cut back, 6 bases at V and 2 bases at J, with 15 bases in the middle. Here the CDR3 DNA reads TGTGCCAGCAGCCCCGGTCGGGGATACACAGATACGCAGTATTTT. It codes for CASSPGRGYTDTQYF.

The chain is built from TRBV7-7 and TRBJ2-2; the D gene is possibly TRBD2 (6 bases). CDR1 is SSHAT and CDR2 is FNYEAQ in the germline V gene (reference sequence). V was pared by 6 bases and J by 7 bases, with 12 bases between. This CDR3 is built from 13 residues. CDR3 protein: CASSRDFFGELFF. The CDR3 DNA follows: TGTGCCAGCAGTCGGGACTTCTTCGGGGAGCTGTTTTTT.

CDR3 loop: CASREGIANTIYF. Written as DNA, the CDR3 is TGTGCCAGCAGGGAGGGGATCGCGAACACCATATATTTT. J is TRBJ1-3 and V is TRBV6-6; D may be TRBD1 (5 bases). V lost 6 bases and J lost 7, with 13 bases in between. This CDR3 region has 13 residues. Germline V gene lookup returns CDR1 MNHNY and CDR2 SVGAGI (reference sequence).

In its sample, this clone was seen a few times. This CDR3 reads CASSEVNTEAFF. The CDR3 DNA follows: TGTGCCAGCTCAGAGGTGAACACTGAAGCTTTCTTT. The chain couples TRBV18 to TRBJ1-1; D call uncertain. The length of the CDR3 is 12 residues. Germline lookup yields CDR1 KGHSH and CDR2 LQKENI. V was cut by 5 bases and J by 0 bases, with 4 bases left in between.

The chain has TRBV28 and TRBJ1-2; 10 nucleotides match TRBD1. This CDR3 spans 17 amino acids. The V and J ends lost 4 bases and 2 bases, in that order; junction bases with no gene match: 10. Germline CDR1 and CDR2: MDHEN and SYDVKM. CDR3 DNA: TGTGCCAGCAGTTCGGGACAGGGGCCTACACTAAACTATGGCTACACCTTC. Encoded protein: CASSSGQGPTLNYGYTF.

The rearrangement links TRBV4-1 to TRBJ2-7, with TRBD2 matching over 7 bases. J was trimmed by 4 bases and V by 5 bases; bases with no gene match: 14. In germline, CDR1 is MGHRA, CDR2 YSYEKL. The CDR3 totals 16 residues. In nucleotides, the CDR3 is TGCGCCAGCAGCAGACTGAGCGGGATAGGAGGGTACGAGCAGTACTTC. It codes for CASSRLSGIGGYEQYF.

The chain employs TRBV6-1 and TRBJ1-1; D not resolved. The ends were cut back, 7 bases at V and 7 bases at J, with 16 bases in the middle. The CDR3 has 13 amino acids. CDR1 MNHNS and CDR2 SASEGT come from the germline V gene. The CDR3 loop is CASTPRAQLEAFF. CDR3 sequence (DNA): TGTGCCAGCACCCCGAGGGCACAACTTGAAGCTTTCTTT.

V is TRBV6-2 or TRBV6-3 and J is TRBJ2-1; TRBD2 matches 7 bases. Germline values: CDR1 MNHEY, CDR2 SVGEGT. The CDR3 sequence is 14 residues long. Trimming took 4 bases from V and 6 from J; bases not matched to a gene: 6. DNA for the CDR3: TGTGCCAGCAGTTCCAGCGGGATGGGCAATGAGCAGTTCTTC. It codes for CASSSSGMGNEQFF.

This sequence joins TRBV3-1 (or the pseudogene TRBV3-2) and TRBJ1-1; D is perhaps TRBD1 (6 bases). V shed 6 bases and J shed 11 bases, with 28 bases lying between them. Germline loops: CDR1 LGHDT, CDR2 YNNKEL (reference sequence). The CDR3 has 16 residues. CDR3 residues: CASSRSGQQGPGSAFF. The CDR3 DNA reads TGTGCCAGCAGTCGGTCGGGACAACAGGGACCGGGGTCCGCTTTCTTT.

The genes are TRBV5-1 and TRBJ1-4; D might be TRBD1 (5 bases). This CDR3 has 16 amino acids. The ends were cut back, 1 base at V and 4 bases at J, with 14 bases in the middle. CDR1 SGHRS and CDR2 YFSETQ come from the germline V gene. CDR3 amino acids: CASSLTVTEHNEKLFF. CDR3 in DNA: TGCGCCAGCAGCTTGACTGTGACAGAACATAATGAAAAACTGTTTTTT.

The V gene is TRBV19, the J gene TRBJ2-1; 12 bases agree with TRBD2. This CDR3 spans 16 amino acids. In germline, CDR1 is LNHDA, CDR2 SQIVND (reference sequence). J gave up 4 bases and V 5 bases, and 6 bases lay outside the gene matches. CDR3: CASSLRTSGIYNEQFF. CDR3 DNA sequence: TGTGCCAGTAGTCTTCGGACTAGCGGGATTTACAATGAGCAGTTCTTC.

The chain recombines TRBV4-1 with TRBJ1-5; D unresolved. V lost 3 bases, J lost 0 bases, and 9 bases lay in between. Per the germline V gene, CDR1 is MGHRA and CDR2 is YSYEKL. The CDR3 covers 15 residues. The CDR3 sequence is CASSQTTNSNQPQHF. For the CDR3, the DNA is TGCGCCAGCAGCCAGACGACAAATAGCAATCAGCCCCAGCATTTT.

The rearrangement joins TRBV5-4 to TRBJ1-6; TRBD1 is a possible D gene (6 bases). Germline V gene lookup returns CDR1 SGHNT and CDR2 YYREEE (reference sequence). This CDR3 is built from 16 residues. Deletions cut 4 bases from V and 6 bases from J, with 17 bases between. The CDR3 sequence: CASSPTGMGPNSPLHF. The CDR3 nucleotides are TGTGCCAGCAGCCCCACAGGGATGGGGCCTAATTCACCCCTCCACTTT. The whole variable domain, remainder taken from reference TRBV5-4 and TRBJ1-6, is ETGVTQSPTHLIKTRGQQVTLRCSSQSGHNTVSWYQQALGQGPQFIFQYYREEENGRGNFPPRFSGLQFPNYSSELNVNALELDDSALYLCASSPTGMGPNSPLHFGNGTRLTVT.

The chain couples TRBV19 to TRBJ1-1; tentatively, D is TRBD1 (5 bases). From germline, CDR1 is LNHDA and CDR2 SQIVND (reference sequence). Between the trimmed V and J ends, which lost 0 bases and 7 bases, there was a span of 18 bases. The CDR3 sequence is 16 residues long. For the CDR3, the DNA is TGTGCCAGTAGTATAGATCCGGGGGTACTTACTGTTGAAGCTTTCTTT. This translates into CASSIDPGVLTVEAFF.

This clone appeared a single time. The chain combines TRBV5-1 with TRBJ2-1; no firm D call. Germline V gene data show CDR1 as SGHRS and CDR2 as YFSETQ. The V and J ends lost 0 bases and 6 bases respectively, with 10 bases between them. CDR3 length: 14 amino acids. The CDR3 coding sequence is TGCGCCAGCAGCTTGGTGACAAATTCCAATGAGCAGTTCTTC. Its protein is CASSLVTNSNEQFF.

CDR3 nucleotide sequence: TGTGCCAGCTCCCCAGTACTAGTGTTGGAGAATGAGCAGTTCTTC. Translated: CASSPVLVLENEQFF. The genes are TRBV18 and TRBJ2-1, with D tentatively TRBD2 (5 bases). Per the germline V gene, CDR1 is KGHSH and CDR2 is LQKENI. V was cut by 6 bases and J by 7 bases, with 19 bases left in between. The CDR3 is made up of 15 amino acids.

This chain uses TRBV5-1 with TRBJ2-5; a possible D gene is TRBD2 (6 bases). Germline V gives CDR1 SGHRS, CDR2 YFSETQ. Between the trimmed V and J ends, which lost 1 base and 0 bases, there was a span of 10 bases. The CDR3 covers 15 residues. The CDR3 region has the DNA TGCGCCAGCAGCTTGTCGGGAGCGTACCAAGAGACCCAGTACTTC. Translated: CASSLSGAYQETQYF.

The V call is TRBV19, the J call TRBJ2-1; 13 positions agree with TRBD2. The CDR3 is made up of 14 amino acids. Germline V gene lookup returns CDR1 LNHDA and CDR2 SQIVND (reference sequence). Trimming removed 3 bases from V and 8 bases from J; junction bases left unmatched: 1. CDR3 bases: TGTGCCAGTAGTATCGGACTAGCGGGAGATGAGCAGTTCTTC. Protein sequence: CASSIGLAGDEQFF.

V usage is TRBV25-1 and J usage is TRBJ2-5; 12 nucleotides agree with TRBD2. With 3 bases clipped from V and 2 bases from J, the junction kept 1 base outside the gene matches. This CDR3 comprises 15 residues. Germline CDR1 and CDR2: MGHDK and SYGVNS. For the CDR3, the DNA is TGTGCCAGCAGTGACGGACTAGCGGGACAAGAGACCCAGTACTTC. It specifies CASSDGLAGQETQYF. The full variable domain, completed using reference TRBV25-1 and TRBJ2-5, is EADIYQTPRYLVIGTGKKITLECSQTMGHDKMYWYQQDPGMELHLIHYSYGVNSTEKGDLSSESTVSRIRTEHFPLTLESARPSHTSQYLCASSDGLAGQETQYFGPGTRLLVL.

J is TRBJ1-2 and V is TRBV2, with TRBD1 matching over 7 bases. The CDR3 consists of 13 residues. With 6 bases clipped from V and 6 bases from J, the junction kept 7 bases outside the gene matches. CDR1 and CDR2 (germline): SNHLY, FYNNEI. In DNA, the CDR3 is TGTGCCAGCAGGTGGGACAGTAAAGATGGCTACACCTTC. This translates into CASRWDSKDGYTF.

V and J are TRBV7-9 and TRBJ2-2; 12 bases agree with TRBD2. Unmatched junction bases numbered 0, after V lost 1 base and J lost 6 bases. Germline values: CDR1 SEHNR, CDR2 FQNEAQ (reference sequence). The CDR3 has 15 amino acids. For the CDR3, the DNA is TGTGCCAGCAGCTTAGGACTAGCGGGAGCCGGGGAGCTGTTTTTT. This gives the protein CASSLGLAGAGELFF. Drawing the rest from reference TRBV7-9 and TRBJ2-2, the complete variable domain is DTGVSQNPRHKITKRGQNVTFRCDPISEHNRLYWYRQTLGQGPEFLTYFQNEAQLEKSRLLSDRFSAERPKGSFSTLEIQRTEQGDSAMYLCASSLGLAGAGELFFGEGSRLTVL.

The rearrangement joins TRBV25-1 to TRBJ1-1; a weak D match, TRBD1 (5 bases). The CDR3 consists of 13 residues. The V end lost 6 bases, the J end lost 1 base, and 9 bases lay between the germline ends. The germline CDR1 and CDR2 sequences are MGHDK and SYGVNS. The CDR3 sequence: CASSDTGNTEAFF. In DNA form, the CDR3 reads TGTGCCAGCAGCGATACAGGGAACACTGAAGCTTTCTTT.

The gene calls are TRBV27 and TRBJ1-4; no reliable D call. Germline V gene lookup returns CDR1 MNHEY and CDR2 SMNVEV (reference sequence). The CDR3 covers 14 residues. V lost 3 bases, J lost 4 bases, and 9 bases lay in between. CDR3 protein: CASSFRSLNEKLFF. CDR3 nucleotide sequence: TGTGCCAGCAGTTTCCGGTCCCTTAATGAAAAACTGTTTTTT.

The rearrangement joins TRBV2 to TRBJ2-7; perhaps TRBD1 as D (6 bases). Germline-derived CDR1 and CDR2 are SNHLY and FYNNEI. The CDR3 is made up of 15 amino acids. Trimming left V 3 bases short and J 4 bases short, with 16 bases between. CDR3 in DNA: TGTGCCAGCAGTGATGGGCAGGGGTTTAATTACGAGCAGTACTTC. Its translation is CASSDGQGFNYEQYF.

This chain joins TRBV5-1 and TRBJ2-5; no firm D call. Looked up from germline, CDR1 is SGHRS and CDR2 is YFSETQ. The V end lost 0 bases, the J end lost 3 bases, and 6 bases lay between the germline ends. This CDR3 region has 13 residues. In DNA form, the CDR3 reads TGCGCCAGCAGCTTGGGGCAGAAAGAGACCCAGTACTTC. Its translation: CASSLGQKETQYF.

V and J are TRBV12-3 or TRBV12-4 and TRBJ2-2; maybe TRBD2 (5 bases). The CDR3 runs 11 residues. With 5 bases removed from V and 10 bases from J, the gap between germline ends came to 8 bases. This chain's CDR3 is CASSSGSELFF. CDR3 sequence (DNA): TGTGCCAGCAGTAGCGGTTCGGAGCTGTTTTTT.

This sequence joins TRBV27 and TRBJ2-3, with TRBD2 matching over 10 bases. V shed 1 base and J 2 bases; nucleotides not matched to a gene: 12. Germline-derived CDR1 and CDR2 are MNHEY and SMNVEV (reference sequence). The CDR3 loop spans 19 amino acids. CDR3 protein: CASSLFRKTSGPLTDTQYF. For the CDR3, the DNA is TGTGCCAGCAGTTTATTCCGGAAGACTAGCGGGCCCCTCACAGATACGCAGTATTTT.

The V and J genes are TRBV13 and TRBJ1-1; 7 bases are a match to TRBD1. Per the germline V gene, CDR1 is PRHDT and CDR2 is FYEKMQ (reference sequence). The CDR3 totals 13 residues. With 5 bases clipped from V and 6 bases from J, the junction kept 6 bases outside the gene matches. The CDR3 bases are TGTGCCAGCAGCAAGACAGGGCGAGCTGAAGCTTTCTTT. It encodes CASSKTGRAEAFF.

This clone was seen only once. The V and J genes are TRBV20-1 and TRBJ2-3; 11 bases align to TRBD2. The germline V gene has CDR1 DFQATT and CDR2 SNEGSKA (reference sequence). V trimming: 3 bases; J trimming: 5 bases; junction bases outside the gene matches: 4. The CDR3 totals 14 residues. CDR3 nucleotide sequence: TGCAGTGCTAGTATTACTAGCGGGAGAGATACGCAGTATTTT. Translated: CSASITSGRDTQYF.